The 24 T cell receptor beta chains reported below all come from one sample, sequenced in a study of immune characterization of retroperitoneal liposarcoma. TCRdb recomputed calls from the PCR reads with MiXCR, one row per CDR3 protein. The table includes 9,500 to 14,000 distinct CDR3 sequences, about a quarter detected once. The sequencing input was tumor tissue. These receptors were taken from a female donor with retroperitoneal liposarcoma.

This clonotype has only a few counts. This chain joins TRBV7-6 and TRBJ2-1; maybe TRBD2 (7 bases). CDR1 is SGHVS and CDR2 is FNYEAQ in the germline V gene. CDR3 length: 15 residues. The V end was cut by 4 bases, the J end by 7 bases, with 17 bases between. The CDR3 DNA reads TGTGCCAGCAGCTCGGGGGGCGGCTTCTTGAATGAGCAGTTCTTC. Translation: CASSSGGGFLNEQFF.

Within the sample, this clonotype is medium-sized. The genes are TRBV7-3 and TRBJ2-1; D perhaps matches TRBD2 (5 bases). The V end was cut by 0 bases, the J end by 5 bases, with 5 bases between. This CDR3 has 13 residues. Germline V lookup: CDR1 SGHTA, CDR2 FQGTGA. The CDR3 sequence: CASSLTGDNEQFF. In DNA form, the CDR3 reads TGTGCCAGCAGCTTAACCGGGGACAATGAGCAGTTCTTC. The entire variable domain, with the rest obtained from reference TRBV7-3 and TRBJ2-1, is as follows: GAGVSQTPSNKVTEKGKYVELRCDPISGHTALYWYRQSLGQGPEFLIYFQGTGAADDSGLPNDRFFAVRPEGSVSTLKIQRTERGDSAVYLCASSLTGDNEQFFGPGTRLTVL.

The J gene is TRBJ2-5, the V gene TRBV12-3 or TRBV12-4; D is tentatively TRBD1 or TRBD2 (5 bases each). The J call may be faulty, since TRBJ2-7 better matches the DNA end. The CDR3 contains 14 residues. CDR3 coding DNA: TGTGCCAGCAGGAGGGGCTCGGGTTCCTACGAGCAGTACTTC. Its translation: CASRRGSGSYEQYF.

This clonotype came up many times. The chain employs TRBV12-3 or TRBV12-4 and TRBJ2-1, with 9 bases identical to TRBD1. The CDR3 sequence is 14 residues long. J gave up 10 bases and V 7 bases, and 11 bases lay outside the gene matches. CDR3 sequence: CASTLTGGLSEQFF. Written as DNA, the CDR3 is TGTGCCAGCACCTTGACAGGGGGGTTGAGCGAGCAGTTCTTC.

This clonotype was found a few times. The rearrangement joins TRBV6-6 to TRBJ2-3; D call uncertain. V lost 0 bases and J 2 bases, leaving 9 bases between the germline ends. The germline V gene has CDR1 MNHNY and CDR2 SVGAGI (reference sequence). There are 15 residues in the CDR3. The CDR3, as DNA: TGTGCCAGCAGTTACTCTCAGGTGTACACAGATACGCAGTATTTT. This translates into CASSYSQVYTDTQYF.

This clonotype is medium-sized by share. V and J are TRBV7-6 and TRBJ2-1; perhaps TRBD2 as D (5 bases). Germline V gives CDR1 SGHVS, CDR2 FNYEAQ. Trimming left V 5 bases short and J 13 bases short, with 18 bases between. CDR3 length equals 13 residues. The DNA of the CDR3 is TGTGCCAGCAGCAGGACGGGGTCAGAGACCCAGTTCTTC. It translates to CASSRTGSETQFF.

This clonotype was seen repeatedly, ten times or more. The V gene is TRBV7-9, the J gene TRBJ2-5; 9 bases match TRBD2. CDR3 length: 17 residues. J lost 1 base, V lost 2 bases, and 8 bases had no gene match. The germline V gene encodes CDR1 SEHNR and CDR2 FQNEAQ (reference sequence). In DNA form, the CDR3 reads TGTGCCAGCAGCTTATTTAGGCTAGCGGGAACCCAAGAGACCCAGTACTTC. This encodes CASSLFRLAGTQETQYF.

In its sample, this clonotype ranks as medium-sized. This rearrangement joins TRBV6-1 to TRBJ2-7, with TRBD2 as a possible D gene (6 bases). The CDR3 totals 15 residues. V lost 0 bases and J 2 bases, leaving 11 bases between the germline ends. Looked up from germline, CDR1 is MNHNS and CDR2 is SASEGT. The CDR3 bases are TGTGCCAGCAGTGAAGCGGGCGGGAACCCCTACGAGCAGTACTTC. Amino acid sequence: CASSEAGGNPYEQYF.

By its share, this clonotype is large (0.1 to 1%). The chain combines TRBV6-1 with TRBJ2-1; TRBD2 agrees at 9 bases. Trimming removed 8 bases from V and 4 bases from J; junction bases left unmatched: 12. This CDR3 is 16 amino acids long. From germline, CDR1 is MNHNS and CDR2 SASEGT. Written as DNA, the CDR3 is TGTGCCAGCCGTGGGATGGCGGGAGGGAGATACAATGAGCAGTTCTTC. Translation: CASRGMAGGRYNEQFF.

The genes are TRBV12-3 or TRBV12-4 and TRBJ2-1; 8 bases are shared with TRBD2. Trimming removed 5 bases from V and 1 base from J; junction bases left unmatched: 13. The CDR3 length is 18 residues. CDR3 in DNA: TGTGCCAGCAGTGGTAGCGGGGAGGGCCGACAGTCCTACAATGAGCAGTTCTTC. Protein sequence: CASSGSGEGRQSYNEQFF.

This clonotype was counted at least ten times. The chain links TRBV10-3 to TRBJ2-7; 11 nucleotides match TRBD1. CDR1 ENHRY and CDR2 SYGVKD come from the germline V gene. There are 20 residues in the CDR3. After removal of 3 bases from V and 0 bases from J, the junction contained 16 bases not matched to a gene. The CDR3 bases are TGTGCCATCAGTGACAGTTCAGGAGGACAGGGGGCACCTAGCTCCTACGAGCAGTACTTC. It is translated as CAISDSSGGQGAPSSYEQYF.

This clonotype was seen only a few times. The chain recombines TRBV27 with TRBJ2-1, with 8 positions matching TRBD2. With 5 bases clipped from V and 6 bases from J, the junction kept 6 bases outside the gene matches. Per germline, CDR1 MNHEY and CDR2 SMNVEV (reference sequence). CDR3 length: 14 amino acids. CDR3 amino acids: CASSIGLAPNEQFF. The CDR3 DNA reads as TGTGCCAGCAGTATTGGACTAGCTCCCAATGAGCAGTTCTTC.

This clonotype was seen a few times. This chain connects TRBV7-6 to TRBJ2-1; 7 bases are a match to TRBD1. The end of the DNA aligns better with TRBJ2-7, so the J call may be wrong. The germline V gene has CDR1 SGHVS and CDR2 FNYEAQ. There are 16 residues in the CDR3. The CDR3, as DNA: TGTGCCAGCAGCTTCTCTATAGGGGGCGAGAACGATGAGCAGTACTTC. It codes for CASSFSIGGENDEQYF.

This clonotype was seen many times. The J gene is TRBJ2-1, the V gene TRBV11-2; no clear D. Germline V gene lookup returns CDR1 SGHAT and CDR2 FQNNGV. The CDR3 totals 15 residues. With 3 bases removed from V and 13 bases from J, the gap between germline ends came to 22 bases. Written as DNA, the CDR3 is TGTGCCAGCAGCTTTGCGTCACAGAGTCAAGAGACCCAGTTCTTC. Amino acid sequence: CASSFASQSQETQFF. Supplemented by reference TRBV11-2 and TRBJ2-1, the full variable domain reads EAGVAQSPRYKIIEKRQSVAFWCNPISGHATLYWYQQILGQGPKLLIQFQNNGVVDDSQLPKDRFSAERLKGVDSTLKIQPAKLEDSAVYLCASSFASQSQETQFFGPGTRLTVL.

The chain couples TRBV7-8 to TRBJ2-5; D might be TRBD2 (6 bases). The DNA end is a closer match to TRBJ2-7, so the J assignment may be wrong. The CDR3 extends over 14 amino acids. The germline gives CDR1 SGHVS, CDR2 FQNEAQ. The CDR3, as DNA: TGTGCCAGCAGCTACCGGGACTTTGGATACGAGCAGTACTTC. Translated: CASSYRDFGYEQYF.

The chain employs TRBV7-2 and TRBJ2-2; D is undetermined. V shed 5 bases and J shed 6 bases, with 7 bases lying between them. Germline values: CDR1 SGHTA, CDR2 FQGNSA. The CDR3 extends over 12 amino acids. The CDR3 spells CASSLWAGELFF. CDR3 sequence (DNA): TGTGCCAGCAGCCTTTGGGCCGGGGAGCTGTTTTTT.

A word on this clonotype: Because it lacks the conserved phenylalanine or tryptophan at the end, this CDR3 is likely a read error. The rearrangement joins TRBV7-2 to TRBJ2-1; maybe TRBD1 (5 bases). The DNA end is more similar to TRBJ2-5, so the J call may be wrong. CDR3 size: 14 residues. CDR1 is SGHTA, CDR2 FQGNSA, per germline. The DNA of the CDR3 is TGTGCCGGCAGGGCTGCGGATATATTGGAGACCCAGTACTCC. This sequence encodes CAGRAADILETQYS.

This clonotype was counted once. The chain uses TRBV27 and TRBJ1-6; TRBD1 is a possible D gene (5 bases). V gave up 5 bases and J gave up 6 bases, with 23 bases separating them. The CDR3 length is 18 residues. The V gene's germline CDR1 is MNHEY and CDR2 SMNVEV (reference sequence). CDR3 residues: CASSTYFPGGTVNSPLHF. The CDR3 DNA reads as TGTGCCAGCAGTACATACTTCCCCGGGGGGACGGTTAATTCACCCCTCCACTTT.

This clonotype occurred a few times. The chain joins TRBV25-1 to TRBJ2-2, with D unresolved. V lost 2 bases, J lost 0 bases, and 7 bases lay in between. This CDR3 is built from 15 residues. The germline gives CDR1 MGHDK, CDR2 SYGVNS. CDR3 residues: CASSEGYANTGELFF. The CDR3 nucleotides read TGTGCCAGCAGTGAAGGCTATGCGAACACCGGGGAGCTGTTTTTT.

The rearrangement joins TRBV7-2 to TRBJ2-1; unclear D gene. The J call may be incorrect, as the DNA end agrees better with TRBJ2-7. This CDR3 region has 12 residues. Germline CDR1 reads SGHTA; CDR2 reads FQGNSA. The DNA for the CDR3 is TGTGCCAGCAGCTTACAGTTGTATGAGCAGTACTTC. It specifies CASSLQLYEQYF.

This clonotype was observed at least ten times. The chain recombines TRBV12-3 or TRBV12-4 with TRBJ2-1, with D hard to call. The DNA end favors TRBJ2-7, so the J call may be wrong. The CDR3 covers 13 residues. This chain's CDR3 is CASSFLVNNEQYF. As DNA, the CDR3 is TGTGCCAGCAGTTTTCTAGTCAATAACGAGCAGTACTTC.

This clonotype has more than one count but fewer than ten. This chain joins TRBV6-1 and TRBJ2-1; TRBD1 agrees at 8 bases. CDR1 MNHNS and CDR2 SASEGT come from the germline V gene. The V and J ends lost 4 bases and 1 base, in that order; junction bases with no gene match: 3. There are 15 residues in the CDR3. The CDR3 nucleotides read TGTGCCAGCAGTGTCACAGGGGGTTCCTACAATGAGCAGTTCTTC. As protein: CASSVTGGSYNEQFF.

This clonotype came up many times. In DNA, the CDR3 is TGTGCCAGCAGTTTGGGAGGGTTGGAGACCCAGTACTTC. Translation: CASSLGGLETQYF. The rearrangement joins TRBV25-1 to TRBJ2-5; TRBD2 aligns across 7 bases. Trimming removed 5 bases from V and 5 bases from J; junction bases left unmatched: 5. The CDR3 is 13 residues long. Looked up from germline, CDR1 is MGHDK and CDR2 is SYGVNS.

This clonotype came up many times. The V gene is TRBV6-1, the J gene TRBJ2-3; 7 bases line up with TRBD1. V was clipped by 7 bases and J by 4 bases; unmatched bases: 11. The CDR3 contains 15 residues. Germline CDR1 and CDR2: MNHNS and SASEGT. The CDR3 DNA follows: TGTGCCAGCACTGGGCCGGGACAGTATTCAGATACGCAGTATTTT. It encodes CASTGPGQYSDTQYF.